This is a list of T cell receptor beta chains from one sample in a study of regulatory T cells in long-lasting Graves disease. In TCRdb, the multiplex PCR reads were re-called with MiXCR into one record per CDR3 protein. Here the sample spans around 510,000 distinct CDR3 sequences, roughly 20% being singletons. This sample comprised peripheral blood mononuclear cells (PBMCs), obtained when the disease was refractory, from a patient treated with antithyroid drugs. Receptors were obtained from a female donor with Graves disease. The CDR3 runs from the conserved cysteine through the conserved F or W. Each record gives: J gene, D gene, clone size, V gene, CDR3 DNA, CDR3 protein. D genes are given only for firm matches. Size is omitted from some rows. Given values are once, few, many or a class for expanded clones.

TRBJ1-5 - many TRBV28 TGTGCCAGCAGTCGGCAGTACAATCAGCCCCAGCATTTT CASSRQYNQPQHF
TRBJ1-1 - - TRBV29-1 TGCAGCGCCTCCGAGCGGCTCACTGAAGCTTTCTTT CSASERLTEAFF
TRBJ1-2 - many TRBV20-1 TGCAGTGCTAGAGATCGGGCGGTAACTAACTATGGCTACACCTTC CSARDRAVTNYGYTF
TRBJ1-1 - many TRBV12-3/TRBV12-4 TGTGCCAGCAGCCCACGGGGGTTCACTGAAGCTTTCTTT CASSPRGFTEAFF
TRBJ2-4 - many TRBV2 TGTGCCACCCGACGGAACCTAGCCAAAAACATTCAGTACTTC CATRRNLAKNIQYF
TRBJ2-3 - - TRBV28 TGTGCCAGCAATAGATTTATACGTTTATCCACAGATACGCAGTATTTT CASNRFIRLSTDTQYF
TRBJ2-5 - many TRBV5-4 TGTGCCAGCAGCTCTATGACAGACGTGTGGACCCAGTACTTC CASSSMTDVWTQYF
TRBJ2-2 TRBD1 few TRBV5-1 TGCGCCAGCAGCGTAAGACAGGGGAGAACCGGGGAGCTGTTTTTT CASSVRQGRTGELFF
TRBJ1-3 - - TRBV6-2/TRBV6-3 TGTGCCAGCAGGCCTGGACAAAAATTCTCTGGAAACACCATATATTTT CASRPGQKFSGNTIYF
TRBJ2-4 - few TRBV20-1 TGCAGTGCTCGGACACCCGGCGACATTCAGTACTTC CSARTPGDIQYF
TRBJ2-7 TRBD1 - TRBV5-1 TGCGCCAGCAGCTTGGGGGGACAGGCCAGCTCCTACGAGCAGTACTTC CASSLGGQASSYEQYF
TRBJ2-7 - few TRBV6-1 TGTGCCACCTCCCTTGGACCCTACGAGCAGTACTTC CATSLGPYEQYF
TRBJ1-2 - - TRBV5-4 TGTGCCAGCAGCTATTCTCCTAACTATGGCTACACCTTC CASSYSPNYGYTF
TRBJ2-2 - - TRBV5-1 TGCGCCAGCAGCTTGCGACGACAGCCCAACACCGGGGAGCTGTTTTTT CASSLRRQPNTGELFF
TRBJ1-3 - - TRBV7-3 TGTGCCAGCAGTTACGGACCGGTTACTTCTGGAAACACCATATATTTT CASSYGPVTSGNTIYF
TRBJ2-1 TRBD2 many TRBV2 TGTGCCAGCAGTGTCATAGCGGGAGGGCCCAATGAGCAGTTCTTC CASSVIAGGPNEQFF
TRBJ1-3 - many TRBV2 TGTGCCAGCAGTGAAAGGAGGGGTACCTCTGGAAACACCATATATTTT CASSERRGTSGNTIYF
TRBJ2-5 - few TRBV15 TGTGCCACCAGCACCCGCTTCCAAGAGACCCAGTACTTC CATSTRFQETQYF
TRBJ2-7 TRBD2 many TRBV7-2 TGTGCCAGCAGTTCGATCGGGACTAGCATCTACGAGCAGTACTTC CASSSIGTSIYEQYF
TRBJ1-2 - many TRBV11-2 TGTGCCAGCAGCTTAGCGGGACATCGAACTTCTGGCTACACCTTC CASSLAGHRTSGYTF
TRBJ2-7 - - TRBV27 TGTGCCAGCAGTTTCGGCAGGGAAAACGAGCAGTACTTC CASSFGRENEQYF
TRBJ1-1 - - TRBV9 TGTGCCAGCAGCGTACAACCTTACACTGAAGCTTTCTTT CASSVQPYTEAFF
TRBJ2-2 - many TRBV11-3 TGTGCCAGCAGCCCGGTGAAGGGTTTCACCGGGGAGCTGTTTTTT CASSPVKGFTGELFF
TRBJ1-4 - many TRBV28 TGTGCCAGCAGTTTTCAGGAATATAATGAAAAACTGTTTTTT CASSFQEYNEKLFF
TRBJ2-7 - few TRBV4-3 TGCGCCAGCAGCCAAGATCGAGGGATCTCCTACGAGCAGTACTTC CASSQDRGISYEQYF
TRBJ2-7 TRBD1 many TRBV2 TGTGCCAGCCAACCCGGATCAGGGGGCGGCTACGAGCAGTACTTC CASQPGSGGGYEQYF
TRBJ2-5 - - TRBV5-4 TGTGCCAGCAGCTCGAGTGGCACTCCGGAGACCCAGTACTTC CASSSSGTPETQYF
TRBJ2-5 - - TRBV9 TGTGCCAGCAGCCGTTATAACGTACCTTCAGAGTACCAAGAGACCCAGTACTTC CASSRYNVPSEYQETQYF
TRBJ1-1 - once TRBV7-2 TGTGCCAGCAGCTTGAGCATCCTAGGCCAAGTGAACACTGAAGCTTTCTTT CASSLSILGQVNTEAFF
TRBJ2-7 - - TRBV28 TGTACCAGCAGTTTCCGACTAGGGCAGTACGAGCAGTACTTC CTSSFRLGQYEQYF
TRBJ1-2 - few TRBV4-3 TGCGCCAGCAGCCAAGAAGGGGGCTATGGCTACACCTTC CASSQEGGYGYTF
TRBJ1-4 - many TRBV18 TGTGCCAGCTCACCCCGCAGGACAGTTAATGAAAAACTGTTTTTT CASSPRRTVNEKLFF
TRBJ2-7 - many TRBV29-1 TGCAGCGTTAGGAATCCCGCCTACGAGCAGTACTTC CSVRNPAYEQYF
TRBJ1-5 - - TRBV6-1 TGTGCCAGCAGTGACGGGGGCAGGGGCGTTCAGCCCCAGCATTTT CASSDGGRGVQPQHF
TRBJ2-7 - many TRBV12-3/TRBV12-4 TGTGCCAGCAGGGCCCAGGGTTCTCGAACCTACGAGCAGTACTTC CASRAQGSRTYEQYF
TRBJ1-5 TRBD1 many TRBV28 TGTGCCAGCAGTTTCGATTGGGACAGGGAGAAGCCCCAGCATTTT CASSFDWDREKPQHF
TRBJ2-1 - few TRBV11-3 TGTGCCAGCAGCAACACTATGGGGAATGAGCAGTTCTTC CASSNTMGNEQFF
TRBJ2-1 - - TRBV5-4 TGTGCCAGCAGCTTGCCCCAGGGGCCTTATGAGCAGTTCTTC CASSLPQGPYEQFF
TRBJ1-2 - many TRBV20-1 TGCAGTGCCCCGACCGTGATTAACTATGGCTACACCTTC CSAPTVINYGYTF
TRBJ2-2 - - TRBV28 TGTGCCAGCAGGGGCAGGGACACCGAGGAGCTGTTTTTT CASRGRDTEELFF
TRBJ2-2 - many TRBV6-2/TRBV6-3 TGTGCCAGCAGACTAGGTGGCACCGGGGAGCTGTTTTTT CASRLGGTGELFF